Presented here are 25 T cell receptor beta chains from one specimen sequenced in a study of identical twins. A single record per CDR3 protein comes from TCRdb applying MiXCR to the 5' RACE reads. The data show a few hundred thousand distinct CDR3 sequences, roughly 10% seen once. What was sequenced was memory T cells sorted from blood. The receptors come from a man in his fifties in good health.

The chain joins TRBV3-1 to TRBJ2-6; no clear D. Trimming cost V 1 base and J 3 bases, with 10 bases left between them. CDR1 is LGHDT, CDR2 YNNKEL, per germline (reference sequence). The CDR3 contains 16 residues. The CDR3 sequence: CASSQAPGFGANVLTF. Written as DNA, the CDR3 is TGTGCCAGCAGCCAAGCTCCGGGCTTTGGGGCCAACGTCCTGACTTTC.

This clonotype was detected a few times. The genes are TRBV20-1 and TRBJ2-1; TRBD2 might be the D (6 bases). Trimming stripped 4 bases from V and 7 bases from J, with 8 bases between. The CDR3 sequence is 11 residues long. Germline V gene lookup returns CDR1 DFQATT and CDR2 SNEGSKA (reference sequence). In DNA, the CDR3 is TGCAGTGCTACCCGGGGGAATGAGCAGTTCTTC. Its protein product is CSATRGNEQFF.

The chain employs TRBV20-1 and TRBJ2-3; 8 bases fit TRBD2. V shed 5 bases, J shed 4 bases, and the junction held 8 bases outside the gene matches. The CDR3 has 14 residues. Germline V CDR1 and CDR2: DFQATT, SNEGSKA (reference sequence). CDR3: CSALAGRAPDTQYF. Written as DNA, the CDR3 is TGCAGTGCTTTAGCGGGAAGGGCGCCAGATACGCAGTATTTT.

This clonotype was recorded many times. This chain links TRBV2 with TRBJ2-3; D gene uncertain. Deletions cut 2 bases from V and 0 bases from J, with 15 bases between. The germline V gene has CDR1 SNHLY and CDR2 FYNNEI. The CDR3 runs to 17 residues. CDR3 region: CASSESRSWSSTDTQYF. The CDR3 DNA sequence: TGTGCCAGCAGTGAATCAAGGAGCTGGAGTAGCACAGATACGCAGTATTTT.

This clonotype was counted at least ten times. V and J are TRBV5-1 and TRBJ2-7; D is perhaps TRBD1 (6 bases). CDR3 length: 13 residues. V was trimmed by 2 bases and J by 5 bases, leaving 11 bases between them. Germline V gives CDR1 SGHRS, CDR2 YFSETQ. Here the CDR3 reads CASSFISGDEQYF. The DNA for the CDR3 is TGCGCCAGCAGCTTTATTTCAGGGGACGAGCAGTACTTC.

This clonotype was recorded many times. The gene calls are TRBV18 and TRBJ2-5; D call uncertain. V was pared by 8 bases and J by 1 base, with 5 bases between. The germline gives CDR1 KGHSH, CDR2 LQKENI. CDR3 length equals 11 residues. CDR3 amino acids: CASSPQETQYF. The CDR3, as DNA: TGTGCCAGCAGCCCCCAAGAGACCCAGTACTTC.

About this clonotype: A much larger clonotype is one base distant, so this may be a read error. Here the CDR3 DNA reads TGCAGTGCTGGAGATCTTCCCGGGAGGGTTTTTGTTGAGCAGTTCTTC. Its translation is CSAGDLPGRVFVEQFF. The chain links TRBV20-1 to TRBJ2-1; 8 nucleotides align to TRBD2. Germline CDR1 DFQATT, CDR2 SNEGSKA (reference sequence). The CDR3 spans 16 residues.

CDR3 sequence (DNA): TGCGCCAGCAGCGGGACAGGGAGCTCCTACAATGAGCAGTTCTTC. Protein: CASSGTGSSYNEQFF. The chain joins TRBV5-1 to TRBJ2-1, with 9 positions matching TRBD1. The CDR3 consists of 15 residues. The V gene end was trimmed by 4 bases and the J gene end by 0 bases; junction bases not matched to a gene: 2. From germline, CDR1 is SGHRS and CDR2 YFSETQ. The complete variable domain, with remaining parts taken from reference TRBV5-1 and TRBJ2-1, reads KAGVTQTPRYLIKTRGQQVTLSCSPISGHRSVSWYQQTPGQGLQFLFEYFSETQRNKGNFPGRFSGRQFSNSRSEMNVSTLELGDSALYLCASSGTGSSYNEQFFGPGTRLTVL.

In its sample, this clonotype was seen many times. The chain carries TRBV24-1 and TRBJ2-1, with 7 positions matching TRBD2. The V gene end was trimmed by 4 bases and the J gene end by 7 bases; junction bases not matched to a gene: 6. CDR3 size: 14 residues. Per the germline V gene, CDR1 is KGHDR and CDR2 is SFDVKD. The CDR3 sequence: CATSDSRSGNEQFF. In nucleotides, the CDR3 is TGTGCCACCAGTGACTCCCGTAGCGGGAATGAGCAGTTCTTC.

This rearrangement joins TRBV2 to TRBJ1-5; 10 bases map to TRBD1. CDR1 SNHLY and CDR2 FYNNEI come from the germline V gene. V shed 6 bases and J 4 bases; nucleotides not matched to a gene: 6. CDR3 length: 15 residues. The CDR3 region is CASSGTGDSNQPQHF. CDR3 in DNA: TGTGCCAGCAGCGGGACAGGGGATAGTAATCAGCCCCAGCATTTT. The variable domain in full, with the rest retrieved from reference TRBV2 and TRBJ1-5, is EPEVTQTPSHQVTQMGQEVILRCVPISNHLYFYWYRQILGQKVEFLVSFYNNEISEKSEIFDDQFSVERPDGSNFTLKIRSTKLEDSAMYFCASSGTGDSNQPQHFGDGTRLSIL.

This clonotype appeared many times. The chain combines TRBV10-3 with TRBJ2-7, with 7 nucleotides matching TRBD2. Germline V gives CDR1 ENHRY, CDR2 SYGVKD. CDR3 length: 13 residues. J gave up 6 bases and V 8 bases, and 10 bases lay outside the gene matches. Written as DNA, the CDR3 is TGTGCCATCGGGGGGGGAGATCCGGGCGAGCAGTACTTC. Translated: CAIGGGDPGEQYF.

This clonotype has at least ten counts. CDR3 residues: CASSLDSSGANVLTF. CDR3 bases: TGTGCCAGCAGCTTAGACAGCTCTGGGGCCAACGTCCTGACTTTC. The rearrangement uses TRBV7-2 and TRBJ2-6; no reliable D call. This CDR3 contains 15 residues. Trimming took off 1 base at V and 0 bases at J, with 4 bases between the two ends. The germline gives CDR1 SGHTA, CDR2 FQGNSA.

This clonotype was seen only a few times. V and J are TRBV3-1 and TRBJ2-1; the D is unclear. V was cut by 0 bases and J by 10 bases, with 13 bases left in between. The germline V gene has CDR1 LGHDT and CDR2 YNNKEL (reference sequence). The CDR3 covers 14 residues. The CDR3 reads CASSQEGSDREQFF. In DNA form, the CDR3 reads TGTGCCAGCAGCCAAGAGGGGTCCGATCGGGAGCAGTTCTTC.

This chain joins TRBV11-2 and TRBJ1-5; TRBD1 is a possible D gene (5 bases). V lost 1 base to trimming and J lost 0 bases, with 16 bases between them. The germline gives CDR1 SGHAT, CDR2 FQNNGV. The CDR3 is 18 amino acids. The CDR3 DNA sequence: TGTGCCAGCAGCTTAGTATGGGGGGGACGGTTTAGCAATCAGCCCCAGCATTTT. Its translation is CASSLVWGGRFSNQPQHF.

The chain employs TRBV7-2 and TRBJ2-1; D is perhaps TRBD2 (6 bases). There are 17 residues in the CDR3. V lost 5 bases, J lost 7 bases, and 24 bases lay in between. Germline CDR1 SGHTA, CDR2 FQGNSA. The CDR3 spells CASSKEPGYGTRNEQFF. CDR3 DNA: TGTGCCAGCAGCAAAGAACCAGGGTACGGGACTCGGAATGAGCAGTTCTTC.

This clonotype was counted many times. This chain links TRBV6-5 with TRBJ1-6; D is unresolved. Per the germline V gene, CDR1 is MNHEY and CDR2 is SVGAGI. The V end was cut by 0 bases, the J end by 0 bases, with 9 bases between. CDR3 length: 17 amino acids. CDR3 in DNA: TGTGCCAGCAGTTACTCCGGTATCTACTCCTATAATTCACCCCTCCACTTT. This encodes CASSYSGIYSYNSPLHF.

The sample holds a few counts of this clonotype. The chain combines TRBV6-5 with TRBJ1-5; 8 bases are a match to TRBD1. The CDR3 spans 15 residues. Germline loops: CDR1 MNHEY, CDR2 SVGAGI. J gave up 6 bases and V 6 bases, and 10 bases lay outside the gene matches. CDR3 region: CASSLTLQGGQPQHF. The CDR3 bases are TGTGCCAGCAGCCTTACTCTACAGGGGGGTCAGCCCCAGCATTTT.

This clonotype was detected only a few times. V gene TRBV7-8 combines with J gene TRBJ2-2; 9 bases map to TRBD2. CDR3 length equals 15 residues. V was pared by 4 bases and J by 1 base, with 1 base of the junction left unmatched. Looked up from germline, CDR1 is SGHVS and CDR2 is FQNEAQ. CDR3: CASSSRGGNTGELFF. The CDR3 nucleotides read TGTGCCAGCAGCTCGCGGGGGGGGAACACCGGGGAGCTGTTTTTT.

This clonotype was seen ten or more times. The chain carries TRBV15 and TRBJ2-5; D uncertain. The CDR3 runs 17 residues. V was clipped by 2 bases and J by 1 base, with 17 bases between them. Germline CDR1 is LNHNV and CDR2 is YYDKDF (reference sequence). The CDR3 reads CATSRSTVMPGQETQYF. Here the CDR3 DNA reads TGTGCCACCAGCAGAAGTACTGTTATGCCCGGCCAAGAGACCCAGTACTTC.

A few counts support this clonotype. CDR3: CSARAITRVGYGYTF. The DNA of the CDR3 is TGCAGTGCTAGAGCAATAACGCGGGTCGGCTATGGCTACACCTTC. The J gene is TRBJ1-2, the V gene TRBV20-1; no firm D call. The CDR3 is 15 amino acids. The germline V gene encodes CDR1 DFQATT and CDR2 SNEGSKA (reference sequence). Trimming removed 1 base from V and 4 bases from J, with 16 bases in between.

This clonotype showed up just a few times. This chain uses TRBV10-1 with TRBJ2-7; 7 nucleotides match TRBD2. The V gene end was trimmed by 7 bases and the J gene end by 2 bases; junction bases not matched to a gene: 14. This CDR3 is 16 amino acids long. Germline values: CDR1 WNHNN, CDR2 SYGVQD (reference sequence). The chain's CDR3 is CASNSPVRRGAYEQYF. As DNA, the CDR3 is TGCGCCAGCAATTCCCCTGTGCGACGGGGGGCCTACGAGCAGTACTTC.

This clonotype was detected only a few times. This chain links TRBV6-4 with TRBJ2-6, with D possibly matching TRBD1 (5 bases). V dropped 2 bases and J dropped 0 bases, with 8 bases sitting between them. This CDR3 has 16 residues. Germline V gives CDR1 MRHNA, CDR2 SNTAGT. The CDR3 DNA reads TGTGCCAGCAGTGACGGACACCACTCTGGGGCCAACGTCCTGACTTTC. This gives the protein CASSDGHHSGANVLTF.

This clonotype was found many times. This rearrangement joins TRBV7-2 to TRBJ1-2; 7 bases map to TRBD1. Germline loops: CDR1 SGHTA, CDR2 FQGNSA. CDR3 length: 15 amino acids. V lost 7 bases and J lost 4; bases outside the gene matches: 12. The CDR3 loop is CASKAGQSDPYGYTF. CDR3 sequence (DNA): TGTGCCAGCAAGGCGGGACAGTCCGACCCCTATGGCTACACCTTC.

This clonotype was counted only a few times. The rearrangement joins TRBV6-1 to TRBJ2-1, with D perhaps TRBD2 (5 bases). V dropped 6 bases and J dropped 9 bases, with 21 bases sitting between them. The germline V gene has CDR1 MNHNS and CDR2 SASEGT. There are 15 residues in the CDR3. The CDR3 DNA is TGTGCCAGCAGCCGACGAGGCGGGCGGGTTGGTGAGCAGTTCTTC. This translates into CASSRRGGRVGEQFF.

The chain carries TRBV27 and TRBJ2-7; TRBD2 matches at 11 bases. CDR1 and CDR2 from the germline V gene are MNHEY and SMNVEV (reference sequence). The V gene end was trimmed by 4 bases and the J gene end by 4 bases; junction bases not matched to a gene: 6. The CDR3 runs to 15 residues. The CDR3 loop reads CASSYTSGSIYEQYF. CDR3 nucleotide sequence: TGTGCCAGCAGTTACACTAGCGGGAGTATTTACGAGCAGTACTTC.